The clone carrying this T cell receptor (beta chain) occurred many times. Exclusions: uncontrolled infection, other autoimmune disease, pregnancy, lactation. The junction had 2 bases not matched to a gene; V was cut back by 2 bases and J by 5 bases. The CDR3 covers 14 residues. Looked up from germline, CDR1 is DFQATT and CDR2 is SNEGSKA (reference sequence). The source of the sample is a study of T cells in Graves' hyperthyroidism and ophthalmopathy. Amplification of TCR beta CDR3 regions was performed using RNA transcripts as template. HTBI primers were employed in a first-round RT-PCR of the TCR CDR3. TCRdb used MiXCR to reprocess the multiplex PCR reads, holding one entry per CDR3 protein. Altogether some 360,000 distinct CDR3 sequences are present, 14% being singletons, with the ten largest covering roughly 11%.

This chain uses TRBV20-1 with TRBJ1-6, with 8 bases aligning to TRBD1. Sample: blood. The source of this sequence is a woman aged 55-70 years with Graves' hyperthyroidism. CDR3 protein: CSARMGQDNSPLHF. CDR3 DNA sequence: TGCAGTGCTAGAATGGGACAGGATAATTCACCCCTCCACTTT.